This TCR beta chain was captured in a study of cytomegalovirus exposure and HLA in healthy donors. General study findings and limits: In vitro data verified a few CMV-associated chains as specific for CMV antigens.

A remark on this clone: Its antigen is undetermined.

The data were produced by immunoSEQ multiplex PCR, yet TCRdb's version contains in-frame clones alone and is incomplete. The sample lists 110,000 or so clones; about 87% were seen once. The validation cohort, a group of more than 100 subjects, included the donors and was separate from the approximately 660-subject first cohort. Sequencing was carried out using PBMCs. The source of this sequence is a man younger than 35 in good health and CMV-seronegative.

The CDR3 nucleotides are TGCGCCAGCAGCCCAGGGACCGGAGGGGTATACAATGAGCAGTTCTTC. Translated, it gives CASSPGTGGVYNEQFF. The chain joins TRBV5-1 to TRBJ2-1, with D maybe TRBD2 (6 bases). CDR1 is SGHRS, CDR2 YFSETQ, per germline. V lost 4 bases to trimming and J lost 4 bases, with 18 bases between them. This CDR3 has 16 amino acids.